A selection of T cell receptor beta chains follows, all from one sample in a study of Ad26.COV2.S vaccination and SARS-CoV-2 variants. Produced via immunoSEQ multiplex PCR; TCRdb's table is partial and in-frame only. The data show more than 350,000 clones, 90% seen once. Material: peripheral blood, obtained in a trial of Ad26.COV2.S vaccine versus placebo. The receptors were sampled from a person between 18 and 65 years old who received the Ad26.COV2.S COVID-19 vaccine or a placebo. Each CDR3 is given with its conserved first and last residue. D genes are given only for firm matches. Not every row has a clone size; where given, it reads once, few, many or a size class.

.	TRBV6-6	.	TRBJ2-7	CASSSTAVPDGEQYF	TGTGCCAGCAGTTCAACAGCGGTCCCCGATGGCGAGCAGTACTTC
.	TRBV4-2	.	TRBJ1-1	CASSQGQWNTEAFF	TGTGCCAGCAGCCAAGGACAGTGGAACACTGAAGCTTTCTTT
.	TRBV9	.	TRBJ2-7	CASSVGGTGAYEQYF	TGTGCCAGCAGCGTAGGTGGGACGGGGGCCTACGAGCAGTACTTC
.	TRBV7-2	TRBD2	TRBJ2-1	CASNPSGSMYNEQFF	TGTGCCAGCAACCCGAGCGGGAGTATGTACAATGAGCAGTTCTTC
.	TRBV7-6	.	TRBJ2-7	CASSLARGHEQYF	TGTGCCAGCAGCTTAGCGCGGGGGCACGAGCAGTACTTC
.	TRBV4-1	.	TRBJ2-7	CASSQEIVGQGYEQYF	TGCGCCAGCAGCCAAGAAATCGTGGGCCAAGGCTACGAGCAGTACTTC
.	TRBV2	.	TRBJ2-1	CASMGQRAKGNEQFF	TGTGCCAGCATGGGGCAGCGGGCAAAAGGTAATGAGCAGTTCTTC
.	TRBV7-2	TRBD1	TRBJ1-5	CASSPGTGIQPQHF	TGTGCCAGCAGCCCAGGGACAGGGATTCAGCCCCAGCATTTT
.	TRBV30	.	TRBJ2-7	CAWGAGSEQYF	TGTGCCTGGGGTGCAGGGAGCGAGCAGTACTTC
.	TRBV19	.	TRBJ1-5	CASSILWRGNQPQHF	TGTGCCAGTAGTATTCTGTGGAGGGGGAATCAGCCCCAGCATTTT
.	TRBV9	TRBD2	TRBJ2-5	CASSVEPGLAYQETQYF	TGTGCCAGCAGCGTAGAACCGGGACTAGCGTACCAAGAGACCCAGTACTTC
.	TRBV7-8	TRBD2	TRBJ2-2	CASSLVGLAGTGELFF	TGTGCCAGCAGCTTAGTGGGACTAGCGGGAACCGGGGAGCTGTTTTTT
.	TRBV7-9	.	TRBJ1-1	CASTIQRNTEAFF	TGTGCCAGCACCATACAGCGGAACACTGAAGCTTTCTTT
.	TRBV7-9	TRBD1	TRBJ2-2	CAAAGSLRGHEWGTGELFF	TGTGCCGCGGCTGGGAGCTTAAGGGGGCACGAGTGGGGCACCGGGGAGCTGTTTTTT
.	TRBV27	TRBD2	TRBJ2-5	CASSSPGLAERRTQYF	TGTGCCAGCAGTTCGCCGGGACTAGCGGAAAGGAGGACCCAGTACTTC
.	TRBV24-1	TRBD1	TRBJ2-3	CATSGGLGTGNTDTQYF	TGTGCCACCAGTGGGGGGCTGGGGACAGGGAACACAGATACGCAGTATTTT
.	TRBV29-1	TRBD2	TRBJ2-1	CSEPTSGRPNEQFF	TGCAGCGAACCGACTAGCGGGAGGCCCAATGAGCAGTTCTTC
.	TRBV12-3/TRBV12-4	.	TRBJ1-1	CASIYGGGPEAFF	TGTGCCAGCATTTACGGAGGGGGGCCTGAAGCTTTCTTT
few	TRBV6-5	.	TRBJ1-5	CASSYTPTGEGPQHF	TGTGCCAGCAGTTACACACCCACAGGAGAGGGGCCCCAGCATTTT
.	TRBV25-1	TRBD2	TRBJ2-1	CASSDRRGGYNEQFF	TGTGCCAGCAGTGATAGGCGGGGGGGCTACAATGAGCAGTTCTTC
.	TRBV5-4	.	TRBJ2-7	CASSGGDKGHYEQYF	TGTGCCAGCAGCGGGGGTGACAAGGGCCACTACGAGCAGTACTTC
.	TRBV3-1/TRBV3-2	.	TRBJ2-6	CASSQVGRKSGANVLTF	TGTGCCAGCAGCCAAGTGGGAAGAAAATCTGGGGCCAACGTCCTGACTTTC
.	TRBV28	.	TRBJ2-7	CASSLPRAGYEQYF	TGTGCCAGCAGTTTACCCAGGGCGGGCTACGAGCAGTACTTC
.	TRBV4-1	.	TRBJ2-2	CASSQINTGELFF	TGCGCCAGCAGCCAAATTAACACCGGGGAGCTGTTTTTT
.	TRBV12-5	.	TRBJ2-3	CASGLVGAPTDTQYF	TGTGCTAGTGGTTTGGTGGGGGCTCCCACAGATACGCAGTATTTT
.	TRBV7-9	TRBD2	TRBJ2-1	CASSFGGRANEQFF	TGTGCCAGCAGCTTTGGCGGGAGGGCCAATGAGCAGTTCTTC
.	TRBV9	.	TRBJ1-3	CASSTGWGNTIYF	TGTGCCAGCAGCACAGGGTGGGGAAACACCATATATTTT
once	TRBV7-9	.	TRBJ2-7	CASSLEGRWAEQYF	TGTGCCAGCAGCTTAGAGGGTAGGTGGGCCGAGCAGTACTTC
.	TRBV5-1	.	TRBJ1-5	CASSQDSNQPQHF	TGCGCCAGCAGTCAAGATAGCAATCAGCCCCAGCATTTT
.	TRBV7-2	TRBD2	TRBJ2-7	CASSPGLAGSSYEQYF	TGTGCCAGCAGCCCGGGACTAGCGGGGAGCTCCTACGAGCAGTACTTC
.	TRBV28	TRBD1	TRBJ2-5	CASSSGQGKETQYF	TGTGCCAGCAGTTCCGGACAGGGGAAGGAGACCCAGTACTTC
.	TRBV7-2	.	TRBJ2-6	CASSPRGGGGANVLTF	TGTGCCAGCAGCCCCCGAGGGGGGGGTGGGGCCAACGTCCTGACTTTC
.	TRBV28	TRBD1	TRBJ1-5	CASSFRDRGYQPQHF	TGTGCCAGCAGTTTCCGGGACAGGGGATATCAGCCCCAGCATTTT
.	TRBV7-8	.	TRBJ2-1	CASSLGSGLYNEQFF	TGTGCCAGCAGCTTAGGAAGCGGACTATACAATGAGCAGTTCTTC
once	TRBV6-5	.	TRBJ2-1	CASSPRAGYNEQFF	TGTGCCAGCAGTCCACGTGCCGGCTACAATGAGCAGTTCTTC
.	TRBV19	TRBD1	TRBJ1-1	CASSITGVNTEAFF	TGTGCCAGTAGTATAACAGGGGTGAACACTGAAGCTTTCTTT
.	TRBV27	.	TRBJ2-7	CASSSNYEQYF	TGTGCCAGCAGTTCCAACTACGAGCAGTACTTC
.	TRBV19	TRBD1	TRBJ2-2	CASSGGTGGGELFF	TGTGCCAGTAGTGGGGGTACAGGGGGAGGGGAGCTGTTTTTT
.	TRBV7-9	TRBD1	TRBJ2-1	CASSQGTANNEQFF	TGTGCCAGCAGCCAAGGGACAGCTAACAATGAGCAGTTCTTC
.	TRBV30	.	TRBJ2-2	CAWSVDSTGELFF	TGTGCCTGGAGTGTCGATAGCACCGGGGAGCTGTTTTTT
.	TRBV7-9	TRBD2	TRBJ2-2	CASSPSRGLAAGELFF	TGTGCCAGCAGCCCCTCACGCGGACTAGCAGCCGGGGAGCTGTTTTTT
.	TRBV6-5	.	TRBJ2-1	CASSLDSASYNEQFF	TGTGCCAGCAGTCTCGATAGCGCGTCCTACAATGAGCAGTTCTTC
.	TRBV6-2/TRBV6-3	TRBD1	TRBJ1-4	CASSPTSRTGGVEKLFF	TGTGCCAGCAGTCCAACTTCTCGGACAGGGGGTGTTGAAAAACTGTTTTTT
.	TRBV5-4	TRBD2	TRBJ2-7	CASSLGTSGKYEQYF	TGTGCCAGCAGCTTGGGTACTAGCGGGAAGTACGAGCAGTACTTC
.	TRBV2	.	TRBJ1-6	CASRGDISSLNSPLHF	TGTGCCAGCAGGGGGGACATAAGCAGCCTAAATTCACCCCTCCACTTT
.	TRBV6-2/TRBV6-3	TRBD2	TRBJ2-5	CASSMDPGLAEETQYF	TGTGCCAGCAGTATGGATCCGGGACTAGCGGAGGAGACCCAGTACTTC
.	TRBV7-9	TRBD1	TRBJ1-5	CASSPQGRNQPQHF	TGTGCCAGCAGCCCACAGGGGAGAAATCAGCCCCAGCATTTT
.	TRBV7-2	TRBD1	TRBJ1-2	CASSLGQGFGYTF	TGTGCCAGCAGCTTAGGACAGGGATTTGGCTACACCTTC
.	TRBV7-9	.	TRBJ1-5	CASSWDGSPQHF	TGTGCCAGCAGCTGGGACGGATCCCCCCAGCATTTT
.	TRBV15	.	TRBJ1-6	CATSRDVGGSYNSPLHF	TGTGCCACCAGCAGAGATGTGGGAGGATCCTATAATTCACCCCTCCACTTT
.	TRBV6-2/TRBV6-3	.	TRBJ2-7	CASSRIQGREQYF	TGTGCCAGCAGTCGTATACAGGGTCGCGAGCAGTACTTC
.	TRBV7-9	.	TRBJ1-2	CASSFELGYTF	TGTGCCAGCAGCTTCGAGCTGGGCTACACCTTC
.	TRBV4-1	.	TRBJ2-3	CASSQDFGTDTQYF	TGCGCCAGCAGCCAAGATTTCGGCACAGATACGCAGTATTTT
.	TRBV2	.	TRBJ1-1	CASSGQGNTEAFF	TGTGCCAGCAGTGGTCAGGGGAACACTGAAGCTTTCTTT
.	TRBV6-5	.	TRBJ2-2	CASSYQWEAGELFF	TGTGCCAGCAGTTACCAATGGGAGGCCGGGGAGCTGTTTTTT
once	TRBV5-1	.	TRBJ2-2	CASRPYEGLGDTGELFF	TGCGCCAGCAGGCCTTATGAGGGACTTGGGGACACCGGGGAGCTGTTTTTT
.	TRBV5-4	TRBD2	TRBJ2-5	CASTTAGGYQETQYF	TGTGCCAGCACCACCGCCGGGGGGTACCAAGAGACCCAGTACTTC
.	TRBV6-2/TRBV6-3	TRBD1	TRBJ2-3	CASSPDQDRADTQYF	TGTGCCAGCAGCCCGGACCAGGACAGGGCAGATACGCAGTATTTT
.	TRBV19	.	TRBJ1-6	CASSLGLFDAGSPLHF	TGTGCCAGTAGCTTGGGGTTATTCGACGCAGGATCACCCCTCCACTTT
.	TRBV6-5	.	TRBJ2-2	CASSWRGGELFF	TGTGCCAGCAGTTGGAGGGGGGGGGAGCTGTTTTTT